Each of the 12 T cell receptor beta chains below was sequenced from the same sample in a study of control samples from healthy donors and cancer patients. Profiling relied on immunoSEQ multiplex PCR, and the TCRdb table lists in-frame clones only, not all of them. The listing contains fewer than 250,000 clones. The sequenced material came from blood. The receptors were sampled from a woman aged 25 to 45 in good health.

The gene calls are TRBV4-2 and TRBJ1-1; D remains unclear. The V and J ends lost 0 bases and 8 bases respectively, with 10 bases between them. In germline, CDR1 is LGHNA, CDR2 YNFKEQ. There are 13 residues in the CDR3. The CDR3 DNA sequence: TGTGCCAGCAGCCAAGATCTCGGGCCGGAAGCTTTCTTT. Translating gives CASSQDLGPEAFF.

The genes are TRBV27 and TRBJ1-6, with D possibly being TRBD1 (6 bases). The CDR3 covers 17 residues. V shed 4 bases and J shed 7 bases, with 20 bases lying between them. Germline-derived CDR1 and CDR2 are MNHEY and SMNVEV (reference sequence). The CDR3 spells CASSSTLNRALNSPLHF. The CDR3 DNA reads TGTGCCAGCAGTTCAACCTTAAACAGGGCACTCAATTCACCCCTCCACTTT.

The chain couples TRBV9 to TRBJ2-3, with TRBD2 matching 9 bases. The CDR3 covers 14 residues. Unmatched junction bases numbered 4, after V lost 5 bases and J lost 3 bases. Germline V gene lookup returns CDR1 SGDLS and CDR2 YYNGEE. CDR3 sequence reads: CASRAGGATDTQYF. The CDR3 DNA follows: TGTGCCAGCAGGGCGGGGGGGGCGACAGATACGCAGTATTTT.

CDR3 sequence reads: CASSYRGSYNSPLHF. The CDR3 DNA is TGTGCCAGCAGCTACCGGGGGTCCTATAATTCACCCCTCCACTTT. The chain couples TRBV6-6 to TRBJ1-6; possible D gene TRBD1, 5 bases. From germline, CDR1 is MNHNY and CDR2 SVGAGI (reference sequence). The CDR3 runs 15 residues. Trimming removed 6 bases at V and 1 base at J, with 10 bases between.

The chain is built from TRBV28 and TRBJ1-3; no reliable D call. Germline loops: CDR1 MDHEN, CDR2 SYDVKM. With 8 bases removed from V and 0 bases from J, the gap between germline ends came to 11 bases. This CDR3 spans 14 amino acids. The CDR3 nucleotides are TGTGCCAGCCTCAGAACAGACTCTGGAAACACCATATATTTT. Translation: CASLRTDSGNTIYF.

The rearrangement joins TRBV6-1 to TRBJ2-2; TRBD2 matches 8 bases. Trimming took 0 bases from V and 6 from J; bases not matched to a gene: 3. The CDR3 has 15 amino acids. CDR1 and CDR2 (germline): MNHNS, SASEGT. The CDR3 reads CASSEAWTSSGELFF. The CDR3 DNA is TGTGCCAGCAGTGAAGCTTGGACTAGCTCCGGGGAGCTGTTTTTT.

The chain has TRBV4-1 and TRBJ1-1, with D unclear. Germline values: CDR1 MGHRA, CDR2 YSYEKL. With 2 bases removed from V and 7 bases from J, the gap between germline ends came to 17 bases. The CDR3 totals 15 residues. The CDR3 reads CASSQQRAEGGEAFF. The CDR3 nucleotides read TGCGCCAGCAGCCAACAAAGGGCAGAGGGAGGTGAAGCTTTCTTT.

This chain connects TRBV5-8 to TRBJ1-2, with D uncertain. Germline loops: CDR1 SGHTS, CDR2 YDEGEE. This CDR3 is built from 12 residues. V was clipped by 1 base and J by 8 bases, with 9 bases between them. The CDR3 sequence: CASSLSGRGYTF. The CDR3 coding sequence is TGTGCCAGCAGCTTGTCGGGGAGGGGCTACACCTTC.

The chain recombines TRBV5-6 with TRBJ2-7; either TRBD1 or TRBD2 may supply D (5 bases each). Trimming stripped 5 bases from V and 3 bases from J, with 15 bases between. Germline V gene sequence: CDR1 SGHDT, CDR2 YYEEEE. The length of the CDR3 is 14 residues. The DNA for the CDR3 is TGTGCCAGCAGATCTGAGGGGCGCGTCTACGAGCAGTACTTC. Encoded protein: CASRSEGRVYEQYF.

The chain employs TRBV7-2 and TRBJ2-7; 8 nucleotides agree with TRBD1. CDR1 and CDR2 (germline): SGHTA, FQGNSA. The CDR3 extends over 15 amino acids. J was trimmed by 7 bases and V by 1 base; bases with no gene match: 9. CDR3 in amino acids: CASSLGTGWVWEQYF. In DNA, the CDR3 is TGTGCCAGCAGCTTAGGGACAGGGTGGGTGTGGGAGCAGTACTTC.

The rearrangement joins TRBV28 to TRBJ2-7; D not resolved. The germline V gene encodes CDR1 MDHEN and CDR2 SYDVKM. V was pared by 0 bases and J by 2 bases, with 8 bases between. The CDR3 is 14 residues long. CDR3 in amino acids: CASSLWSATYEQYF. DNA for the CDR3: TGTGCCAGCAGTTTATGGTCAGCTACCTACGAGCAGTACTTC. The full variable domain, rest sourced from reference TRBV28 and TRBJ2-7, is DVKVTQSSRYLVKRTGEKVFLECVQDMDHENMFWYRQDPGLGLRLIYFSYDVKMKEKGDIPEGYSVSREKKERFSLILESASTNQTSMYLCASSLWSATYEQYFGPGTRLTVT.

This chain joins TRBV7-6 and TRBJ1-2; TRBD1 might be the D (5 bases). This CDR3 comprises 17 residues. The germline V and J ends were trimmed by 10 bases and 0 bases, with 24 bases remaining between them. Germline CDR1 is SGHVS and CDR2 is FNYEAQ. DNA of the CDR3: TGTGCCACGCAGTCACCATCCGGGGGTTTCACTAACTATGGCTACACCTTC. It encodes CATQSPSGGFTNYGYTF.